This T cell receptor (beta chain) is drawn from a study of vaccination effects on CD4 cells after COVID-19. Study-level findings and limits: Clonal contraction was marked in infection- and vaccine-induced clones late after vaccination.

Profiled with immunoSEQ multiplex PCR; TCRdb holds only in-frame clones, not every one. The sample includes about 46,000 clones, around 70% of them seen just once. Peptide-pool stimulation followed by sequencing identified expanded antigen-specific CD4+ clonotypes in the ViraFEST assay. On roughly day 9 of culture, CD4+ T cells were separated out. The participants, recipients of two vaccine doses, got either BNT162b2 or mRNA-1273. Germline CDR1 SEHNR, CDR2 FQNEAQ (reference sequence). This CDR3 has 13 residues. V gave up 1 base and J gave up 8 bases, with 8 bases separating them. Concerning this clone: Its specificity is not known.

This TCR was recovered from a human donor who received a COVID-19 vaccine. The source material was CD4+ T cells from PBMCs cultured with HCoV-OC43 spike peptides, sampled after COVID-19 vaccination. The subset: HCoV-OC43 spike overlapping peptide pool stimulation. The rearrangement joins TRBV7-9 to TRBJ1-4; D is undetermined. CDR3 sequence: CASSLGNFEKLFF. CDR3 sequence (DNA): TGTGCCAGCAGCTTAGGGAATTTCGAAAAACTGTTTTTT.